A selection of T cell receptor beta chains follows, all from one sample in a study of breast tumors, draining lymph nodes, adjacent tissues. Using its own MiXCR run on the multiplex PCR reads, TCRdb lists one record per CDR3 protein. The sample has roughly 20,000 distinct CDR3 sequences, less than 35% seen once. Sequenced material: breast tumor tissue. The receptors come from a female donor with breast cancer. Some clones in this sample may be carry-over from other donors' samples. CDR3s include the opening cysteine and the closing phenylalanine or tryptophan.

j_call v_call cdr3_aa
TRBJ1-5 TRBV6-1 CASGSPGHPSNQPQHF
TRBJ2-2 TRBV5-1 CASSFEGTGDTGELFF
TRBJ1-2 TRBV4-3 CASSRETGLLGSNYGYTF
TRBJ2-1 TRBV10-3 CAAGGGEGSYNEQFF
TRBJ2-7 TRBV27 CASSSDVSSYEQYF
TRBJ2-7 TRBV20-1 CSAGPPGQGFYEQYF
TRBJ2-5 TRBV20-1 CSAPAGLETQYF
TRBJ2-1 TRBV12-3/TRBV12-4 CASSLNTNNEQFF
TRBJ2-7 TRBV6-2/TRBV6-3 CASSGRDRDYEQYF
TRBJ2-3 TRBV7-4 CASSYGTSGRSDTQYF